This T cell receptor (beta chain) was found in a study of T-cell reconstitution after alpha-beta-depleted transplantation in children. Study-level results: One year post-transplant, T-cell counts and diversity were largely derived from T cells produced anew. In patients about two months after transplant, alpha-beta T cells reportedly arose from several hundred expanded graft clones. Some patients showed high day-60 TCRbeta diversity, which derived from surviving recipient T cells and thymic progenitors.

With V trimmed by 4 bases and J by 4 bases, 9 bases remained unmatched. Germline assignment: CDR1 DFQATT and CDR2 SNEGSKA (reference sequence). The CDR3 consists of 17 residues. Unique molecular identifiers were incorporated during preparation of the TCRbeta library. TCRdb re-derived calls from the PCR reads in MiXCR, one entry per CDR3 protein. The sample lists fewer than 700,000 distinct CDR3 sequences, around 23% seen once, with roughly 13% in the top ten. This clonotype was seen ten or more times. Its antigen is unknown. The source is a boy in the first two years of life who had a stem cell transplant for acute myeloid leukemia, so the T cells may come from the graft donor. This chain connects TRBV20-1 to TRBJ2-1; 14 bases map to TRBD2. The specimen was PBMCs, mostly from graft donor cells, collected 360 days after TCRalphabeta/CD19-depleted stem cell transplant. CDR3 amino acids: CSATPSGLAGGYNEQFF. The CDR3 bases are TGCAGTGCTACCCCCAGCGGACTAGCGGGGGGTTACAATGAGCAGTTCTTC.